This T cell receptor (beta chain) was recorded in a study of blood T cell repertoires in COVID-19. The J segment lost 7 bases and the V segment lost 3 bases, leaving 14 bases of the junction unmatched. Germline assignment: CDR1 LNHDA and CDR2 SQIVND (reference sequence). CDR3 length: 16 amino acids. Authors' analysis steps: Estimates of nucleated cell counts were drawn from the amplification of reference gene primers. Profiling relied on immunoSEQ multiplex PCR, and the TCRdb table lists in-frame clones only, not all of them. That table furnishes V, J and clone size, whereas the DNA furnished D and trimming. The data show 200,000 or so clones, roughly 90% seen once.

This receptor was taken from a man between 35 and 55 years old with active or convalescent COVID-19. The sequenced material came from peripheral blood. This sequence joins TRBV19 and TRBJ2-7, with 8 nucleotides matching TRBD1. CDR3 bases: TGTGCCAGTAGTATCGGAGCGGCAGGGGGCGCGAAGGAGCAGTACTTC. This encodes CASSIGAAGGAKEQYF.